These 23 T cell receptor beta chains share one sample of origin, sequenced in a study of identical twins (dated by TCRdb to 2016 to 2017). The library relied on 5' RACE. The data were produced on an Illumina HiSeq 2000. Through fastp at Q25 and MiXCR, TCRdb rebuilt clones from the public reads, retaining in-frame beta chains. CDR3 protein duplicates are merged, each entry listing the most common genes and DNA. This sample has approximately 700,000 distinct CDR3 sequences in its table, and roughly 18% of those were observed once. The ten largest account for approximately 14% of the sample. These data were likewise used in another study, on T cells expressing NK-cell markers.

The sample taken for sequencing was PBMCs. The receptor source for this set is a young woman in good health.

The genes are TRBV12-5 and TRBJ1-6, with D possibly being TRBD1 (5 bases). V shed 5 bases and J shed 7 bases, with 15 bases lying between them. The germline CDR1 and CDR2 sequences are LGHNT and FRNRAP. The CDR3 length is 15 residues. Written as DNA, the CDR3 is TGTGCTAGTGGTCCCGCCGGGGGAGGAAATTCACCCCTCCACTTT. This gives the protein CASGPAGGGNSPLHF.

The rearrangement joins TRBV24-1 to TRBJ2-1, with 9 bases lining up with TRBD2. Per the germline V gene, CDR1 is KGHDR and CDR2 is SFDVKD. Losses at the gene ends were 9 bases for V and 7 bases for J; bases not matched to a gene: 6. The CDR3 runs 13 residues. In DNA form, the CDR3 reads TGTGCCACCGGCGGGAGGGCCACGAATGAGCAGTTCTTC. This sequence encodes CATGGRATNEQFF.

The V and J genes are TRBV11-2 and TRBJ2-3, with 10 bases lining up with TRBD2. With 0 bases clipped from V and 5 bases from J, the junction kept 5 bases outside the gene matches. The CDR3 loop spans 16 amino acids. Germline V gives CDR1 SGHAT, CDR2 FQNNGV. DNA for the CDR3: TGTGCCAGCAGCTTAGATCAGCTAGCGGGGGTAGATACGCAGTATTTT. It translates to CASSLDQLAGVDTQYF. Combining the CDR3 with reference TRBV11-2 and TRBJ2-3 gives the whole variable domain EAGVAQSPRYKIIEKRQSVAFWCNPISGHATLYWYQQILGQGPKLLIQFQNNGVVDDSQLPKDRFSAERLKGVDSTLKIQPAKLEDSAVYLCASSLDQLAGVDTQYFGPGTRLTVL.

The genes are TRBV7-2 and TRBJ1-2; D is undetermined. Trimming removed 10 bases at V and 8 bases at J, with 14 bases between. Germline CDR1 SGHTA, CDR2 FQGNSA. This CDR3 has 11 residues. The CDR3 sequence: CATRPGSGYTF. CDR3 sequence (DNA): TGTGCCACCAGGCCCGGGAGCGGCTACACCTTC.

This chain joins TRBV20-1 and TRBJ2-3; the D is unclear. The V end lost 7 bases, the J end lost 7 bases, and 12 bases lay between the germline ends. The V gene's germline CDR1 is DFQATT and CDR2 SNEGSKA (reference sequence). This CDR3 spans 11 amino acids. CDR3 region: CSVYLGYTQYF. Written as DNA, the CDR3 is TGCAGTGTCTATTTGGGGTATACGCAGTATTTT.

This clonotype showed up many times. Its ends do not fully match the called genes, so a read error is possible. The chain couples TRBV5-1 to TRBJ2-1; D might be TRBD1 (5 bases). The germline V gene has CDR1 SGHRS and CDR2 YFSETQ. The length of the CDR3 is 11 residues. The CDR3 here is CASSSGNEQFF. In DNA form, the CDR3 reads TGTGCCAGCAGCTCAGGGAATGAGCAGTTCTTC.

The V call is TRBV20-1, the J call TRBJ2-7; D possibly uses TRBD1 or TRBD2 (5 bases each). Germline V gene data show CDR1 as DFQATT and CDR2 as SNEGSKA (reference sequence). V dropped 3 bases and J dropped 0 bases, with 12 bases sitting between them. CDR3 length: 14 residues. The CDR3 here is CSASRGARSYEQYF. In DNA form, the CDR3 reads TGCAGTGCTAGTCGGGGCGCGCGCTCCTACGAGCAGTACTTC.

This clonotype has only a few counts. The chain employs TRBV29-1 and TRBJ1-1; D not certain. Trimming pared 7 bases from V and 8 bases from J, leaving 17 bases between. Germline V gene sequence: CDR1 SQVTM, CDR2 ANQGSEA. The CDR3 contains 12 residues. The CDR3 DNA reads TGCAGCGCTGCGGATCTCCGCGTGGAAGCTTTCTTT. Protein sequence: CSAADLRVEAFF.

The V gene is TRBV12-3 or TRBV12-4, the J gene TRBJ2-1, with 8 positions matching TRBD2. The J segment lost 5 bases and the V segment lost 4 bases, leaving 13 bases of the junction unmatched. This CDR3 spans 17 amino acids. In nucleotides, the CDR3 is TGTGCCAGCAGTTATCAAACCGGGACTAGACGGAACAATGAGCAGTTCTTC. It yields the protein CASSYQTGTRRNNEQFF.

This clonotype has a handful of counts. The rearrangement joins TRBV3-1 to TRBJ1-2; no firm D call. The CDR3 runs to 12 residues. The germline gives CDR1 LGHDT, CDR2 YNNKEL (reference sequence). Trimming cost V 3 bases and J 5 bases, with 7 bases left between them. In nucleotides, the CDR3 is TGTGCCAGCAGCCACGGGGATTATGGCTACACCTTC. Encoded protein: CASSHGDYGYTF. Filled out from reference TRBV3-1 and TRBJ1-2, the complete variable domain reads DTAVSQTPKYLVTQMGNDKSIKCEQNLGHDTMYWYKQDSKKFLKIMFSYNNKELIINETVPNRFSPKSPDKAHLNLHINSLELGDSAVYFCASSHGDYGYTFGSGTRLTVV.

This clonotype has more than one count but fewer than ten. The chain recombines TRBV25-1 with TRBJ2-7; 7 positions match TRBD1. V trimming: 7 bases; J trimming: 2 bases; junction bases outside the gene matches: 11. CDR1 is MGHDK and CDR2 is SYGVNS in the germline V gene. The length of the CDR3 is 15 residues. CDR3 sequence (DNA): TGTGCCAGCATCCCTGCGGGTAGGGGGCCCTACGAGCAGTACTTC. Translation gives CASIPAGRGPYEQYF.

This clonotype came up a few times. The V and J genes are TRBV7-2 and TRBJ2-7, with D possibly being TRBD1 (7 bases). V was clipped by 4 bases and J by 2 bases, with 15 bases between them. The V gene's germline CDR1 is SGHTA and CDR2 FQGNSA. The CDR3 has 15 residues. The CDR3 protein is CASSSDPGGTYEQYF. The CDR3 DNA is TGTGCCAGCAGCTCCGACCCAGGGGGGACCTACGAGCAGTACTTC.

This clonotype was counted only a few times. The gene calls are TRBV12-3 or TRBV12-4 and TRBJ1-5; 9 nucleotides line up with TRBD1. V was pared by 6 bases and J by 7 bases, with 4 bases of the junction left unmatched. The CDR3 is made up of 13 amino acids. CDR3 protein: CASRQGAEQPQHF. DNA of the CDR3: TGTGCCAGCAGACAGGGGGCAGAGCAGCCCCAGCATTTT.

The chain carries TRBV7-2 and TRBJ2-1; D call uncertain. The CDR3 extends over 13 amino acids. CDR1 and CDR2 (germline): SGHTA, FQGNSA. V lost 6 bases and J 9 bases, leaving 15 bases between the germline ends. The CDR3 reads CASRPGKDREQFF. In DNA form, the CDR3 reads TGTGCCAGCAGACCCGGCAAGGATCGTGAGCAGTTCTTC. Looking up the rest from reference TRBV7-2 and TRBJ2-1 gives the full variable domain: GAGVSQSPSNKVTEKGKDVELRCDPISGHTALYWYRQSLGQGLEFLIYFQGNSAPDKSGLPSDRFSAERTGGSVSTLTIQRTQQEDSAVYLCASRPGKDREQFFGPGTRLTVL.

This clonotype was picked up many times. This chain connects TRBV20-1 to TRBJ2-1; D is undetermined. The CDR3 is made up of 11 amino acids. Germline assignment: CDR1 DFQATT and CDR2 SNEGSKA (reference sequence). V was trimmed by 3 bases and J by 5 bases, leaving 5 bases between them. CDR3 in DNA: TGCAGTGCTAGTACTAACAATGAGCAGTTCTTC. It translates to CSASTNNEQFF.

This clonotype was observed a handful of times. The chain is built from TRBV29-1 and TRBJ1-1; no definite D call. This CDR3 is 13 amino acids long. Germline loops: CDR1 SQVTM, CDR2 ANQGSEA. Trimming took 4 bases from V and 5 from J, leaving 14 bases between them. The CDR3 spells CSVVKGQGTEAFF. CDR3 in DNA: TGCAGCGTTGTGAAAGGGCAAGGAACTGAAGCTTTCTTT.

The chain couples TRBV27 to TRBJ2-5; D perhaps matches TRBD2 (5 bases). The CDR3 totals 14 residues. Germline CDR1 is MNHEY and CDR2 is SMNVEV (reference sequence). Trimming took 8 bases from V and 1 from J, leaving 14 bases between them. CDR3 nucleotides: TGTGCCAGCGCTGCAGCGGCTACCCAAGAGACCCAGTACTTC. It specifies CASAAAATQETQYF.

V is TRBV12-3 or TRBV12-4 and J is TRBJ2-2; D may be TRBD1 (5 bases). V lost 5 bases and J 4 bases, leaving 11 bases between the germline ends. The CDR3 sequence is 14 residues long. The CDR3 protein is CASSTKGVTGELFF. CDR3 sequence (DNA): TGTGCCAGCAGTACTAAAGGGGTCACCGGGGAGCTGTTTTTT.

This clonotype came up a few times. The chain combines TRBV5-8 with TRBJ1-1; 7 bases are a match to TRBD1. This CDR3 region has 16 residues. Germline V gene data show CDR1 as SGHTS and CDR2 as YDEGEE. The V segment lost 4 bases and the J segment 2 bases; nucleotides outside the gene matches: 11. The CDR3 region is CASSRQDRHFNTEAFF. For the CDR3, the DNA is TGTGCCAGCAGCCGACAGGACAGGCATTTCAACACTGAAGCTTTCTTT.

The V call is TRBV27, the J call TRBJ2-1; the match to TRBD2 covers 10 bases. Trimming at V came to 5 bases and at J to 6 bases, leaving 10 bases not matched to a gene. The CDR3 loop spans 16 amino acids. Germline CDR1 and CDR2: MNHEY and SMNVEV (reference sequence). CDR3 coding DNA: TGTGCCAGCAGTCCCCTCCGGGCTAGCGGGAGCAATGAGCAGTTCTTC. Translating gives CASSPLRASGSNEQFF.

At least ten counts were recorded for this clonotype. This chain joins TRBV12-3 or TRBV12-4 and TRBJ1-1; TRBD1 matches 7 bases. This CDR3 has 13 amino acids. With V trimmed by 6 bases and J by 1 base, 2 bases remained unmatched. CDR3 amino acids: CASRRTGNTEAFF. The CDR3 DNA sequence: TGTGCCAGCAGGCGGACAGGGAACACTGAAGCTTTCTTT.

The chain carries TRBV11-3 and TRBJ2-7; perhaps TRBD1 as D (6 bases). Germline V gives CDR1 SGHNT, CDR2 YENEEA. CDR3 length: 15 residues. Deletions cut 5 bases from V and 5 bases from J, with 19 bases between. CDR3 in amino acids: CASSPTGHPFHEQYF. CDR3 sequence (DNA): TGTGCCAGCAGCCCCACGGGACATCCCTTCCACGAGCAGTACTTC. Complete variable domain (other parts from reference TRBV11-3 and TRBJ2-7): EAGVVQSPRYKIIEKKQPVAFWCNPISGHNTLYWYLQNLGQGPELLIRYENEEAVDDSQLPKDRFSAERLKGVDSTLKIQPAELGDSAVYLCASSPTGHPFHEQYFGPGTRLTVT.

This clonotype was recorded at least ten times. The chain carries TRBV5-1 and TRBJ2-7; 8 bases fit TRBD1. The J segment lost 2 bases and the V segment lost 3 bases, leaving 4 bases of the junction unmatched. CDR1 SGHRS and CDR2 YFSETQ come from the germline V gene. The CDR3 totals 14 residues. CDR3: CASSSYRGTYEQYF. The CDR3 nucleotides read TGCGCCAGCAGCTCTTACAGGGGGACCTACGAGCAGTACTTC.